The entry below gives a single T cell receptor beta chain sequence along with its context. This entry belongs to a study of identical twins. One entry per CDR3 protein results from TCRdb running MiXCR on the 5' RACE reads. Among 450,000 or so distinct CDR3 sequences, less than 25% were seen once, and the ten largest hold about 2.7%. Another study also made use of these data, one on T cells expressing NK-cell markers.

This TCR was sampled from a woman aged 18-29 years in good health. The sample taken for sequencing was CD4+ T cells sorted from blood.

The CDR3 DNA sequence: TGCAGTGCTAGCCCCCCGAATAACTATGGCTACACCTTC. It yields the protein CSASPPNNYGYTF. The chain joins TRBV20-1 to TRBJ1-2, with D unresolved. Trimming took 3 bases from V and 1 from J, leaving 9 bases between them. The CDR3 sequence is 13 residues long. Germline CDR1 and CDR2: DFQATT and SNEGSKA (reference sequence).